The 27 T cell receptor beta chains listed next were all sequenced from one sample in a study of blood T cell repertoires in COVID-19. Measured with immunoSEQ multiplex PCR; TCRdb has only the in-frame clones, and not every one. In the table there are about 240,000 clones, approximately 86% of which are singletons. Sample: peripheral blood. Receptors originate from a man in his sixties who had recovered from COVID-19.

CDR3 loop: CASSLGALSRGGELFF. The CDR3 DNA follows: TGCGCCAGCAGCTTGGGCGCTCTTTCTCGGGGCGGGGAGCTGTTTTTT. The rearrangement uses TRBV5-1 and TRBJ2-2; weak D call: TRBD2 (5 bases). CDR3 length equals 16 residues. Looked up from germline, CDR1 is SGHRS and CDR2 is YFSETQ. Trimming took off 0 bases at V and 7 bases at J, with 16 bases between the two ends. Based on the CDR3 plus reference TRBV5-1 and TRBJ2-2, the full variable domain is KAGVTQTPRYLIKTRGQQVTLSCSPISGHRSVSWYQQTPGQGLQFLFEYFSETQRNKGNFPGRFSGRQFSNSRSEMNVSTLELGDSALYLCASSLGALSRGGELFFGEGSRLTVL.

The rearrangement links TRBV5-1 to TRBJ1-5; 7 bases agree with TRBD1. Germline lookup yields CDR1 SGHRS and CDR2 YFSETQ. Trimming at V came to 4 bases and at J to 7 bases, leaving 11 bases not matched to a gene. The CDR3 totals 15 residues. The CDR3 sequence: CASSLSDRSVQPQHF. Written as DNA, the CDR3 is TGCGCCAGCAGCCTATCGGACAGGTCAGTACAGCCCCAGCATTTT.

This rearrangement joins TRBV5-5 to TRBJ1-1; no definite D call. Deletions cut 4 bases from V and 1 base from J, with 11 bases between. Germline CDR1 SGHKS, CDR2 YYEKEE (reference sequence). The CDR3 spans 14 residues. The CDR3 DNA reads TGTGCCAGCAGCCGATACGCAGGGAACACTGAAGCTTTCTTT. It codes for CASSRYAGNTEAFF.

V is TRBV7-5 and J is TRBJ2-4; TRBD1 reflects the table's D call only, with no check against the DNA. TRBV7-5 is an annotated pseudogene. This CDR3 has 16 residues. The CDR3 here is CARSFAKDTLRNIQYF. Here the CDR3 DNA reads TGTGCCAGAAGCTTCGCAAAGGACACCCTGAGGAACATTCAGTACTTC.

This sequence joins TRBV4-1 and TRBJ2-7; tentative D call: TRBD1 (6 bases). There are 15 residues in the CDR3. Trimming took 3 bases from V and 3 from J, leaving 15 bases between them. Germline lookup yields CDR1 MGHRA and CDR2 YSYEKL. CDR3 in DNA: TGCGCCAGCAGCCAGCCCTCGAACAGGGTCTACGAGCAGTACTTC. This gives the protein CASSQPSNRVYEQYF.

The chain has TRBV6-5 and TRBJ1-1, with 11 bases matching TRBD1. This CDR3 has 14 residues. CDR1 and CDR2 (germline): MNHEY, SVGAGI. V shed 11 bases, J shed 7 bases, and the junction held 12 bases outside the gene matches. The CDR3: CAGKDRGPKNEAFF. The CDR3 nucleotides read TGTGCCGGAAAGGACAGGGGGCCCAAAAATGAAGCTTTCTTT.

This clone was counted once. The V call is TRBV28, the J call TRBJ1-1; possibly TRBD1 for D (5 bases). The ends were cut back, 5 bases at V and 6 bases at J, with 19 bases in the middle. This CDR3 is built from 15 residues. Germline V gene sequence: CDR1 MDHEN, CDR2 SYDVKM. The CDR3 sequence is CASSAPLDRSAEAFF. CDR3 bases: TGTGCCAGCAGTGCACCCCTTGACAGATCGGCTGAAGCTTTCTTT.

The V call is TRBV12-3 or TRBV12-4, the J call TRBJ1-5, with D unresolved. The CDR3 covers 12 residues. V was pared by 2 bases and J by 4 bases, with 3 bases between. The CDR3 DNA is TGTGCCAGCAGTTTACGGAATCAGCCCCAGCATTTT. This codes for CASSLRNQPQHF.

This chain connects TRBV5-5 to TRBJ2-4, with 9 bases identical to TRBD1. V gave up 4 bases and J gave up 0 bases; unmatched junction bases: 14. CDR3 length equals 19 residues. The germline gives CDR1 SGHKS, CDR2 YYEKEE (reference sequence). The CDR3 protein is CASSPLPKGTGLAKNIQYF. DNA of the CDR3: TGTGCCAGCAGCCCCCTCCCTAAAGGGACAGGGCTAGCCAAAAACATTCAGTACTTC.

The genes are TRBV2 and TRBJ1-6, with D perhaps TRBD1 (6 bases). V lost 3 bases, J lost 9 bases, and 9 bases lay in between. The length of the CDR3 is 13 residues. Germline V gives CDR1 SNHLY, CDR2 FYNNEI. The CDR3 loop reads CASSEGAGSPLHF. The CDR3 nucleotides read TGTGCCAGCAGTGAGGGGGCAGGTTCACCCCTCCACTTT.

The rearrangement joins TRBV12-3 or TRBV12-4 to TRBJ2-7; a possible D gene is TRBD1 (7 bases). Trimming cost V 5 bases and J 6 bases, with 14 bases left between them. The length of the CDR3 is 13 residues. The CDR3 here is CASSPGGPGEQYF. CDR3 DNA sequence: TGTGCCAGCAGTCCAGGGGGGCCCGGCGAGCAGTACTTC.

This clone came up once. The V and J genes are TRBV27 and TRBJ1-5; 9 bases line up with TRBD1. With 1 base clipped from V and 3 bases from J, the junction kept 7 bases outside the gene matches. This CDR3 has 17 amino acids. From germline, CDR1 is MNHEY and CDR2 SMNVEV (reference sequence). The DNA for the CDR3 is TGTGCCAGCAGTTTATGGGGACAGGGTAGATACAATCAGCCCCAGCATTTT. It codes for CASSLWGQGRYNQPQHF.

CDR3 DNA: TGTGCCAGCAGTTACCAGGACAGGGGTTCCAACTATGGCTACACCTTC. Protein: CASSYQDRGSNYGYTF. The rearrangement joins TRBV6-5 to TRBJ1-2; TRBD1 agrees at 9 bases. The CDR3 is made up of 16 amino acids. Germline-derived CDR1 and CDR2 are MNHEY and SVGAGI. V shed 2 bases, J shed 2 bases, and the junction held 6 bases outside the gene matches.

This clone appeared once. V usage is TRBV7-9 and J usage is TRBJ2-6; maybe TRBD2 (5 bases). Trimming took off 2 bases at V and 0 bases at J, with 8 bases between the two ends. Germline CDR1 reads SEHNR; CDR2 reads FQNEAQ (reference sequence). This CDR3 is 16 amino acids long. The CDR3 region is CASSLPGYSGANVLTF. For the CDR3, the DNA is TGTGCCAGCAGCTTACCGGGGTACTCTGGGGCCAACGTCCTGACTTTC.

CDR3 sequence: CASSDVKGHNFRQPQHF. In DNA form, the CDR3 reads TGTGCCAGCAGTGACGTGAAAGGACATAACTTTCGTCAGCCCCAGCATTTT. The rearrangement links TRBV6-1 to TRBJ1-5; D perhaps matches TRBD1 (5 bases). Per the germline V gene, CDR1 is MNHNS and CDR2 is SASEGT. V gave up 3 bases and J gave up 6 bases, with 21 bases separating them. There are 17 residues in the CDR3.

The CDR3 is CASGPGELPTDTQYF. For the CDR3, the DNA is TGTGCTAGTGGTCCCGGGGAGCTCCCCACAGATACGCAGTATTTT. The chain employs TRBV12-5 and TRBJ2-3; possible D gene TRBD2, 5 bases. The germline CDR1 and CDR2 sequences are LGHNT and FRNRAP. V lost 5 bases and J lost 2, with 14 bases in between. The CDR3 totals 15 residues.

The genes are TRBV6-2 or TRBV6-3 and TRBJ2-3; D gene uncertain. CDR1 MNHEY and CDR2 SVGEGT come from the germline V gene. Trimming stripped 2 bases from V and 1 base from J, with 22 bases between. This CDR3 is 19 amino acids long. Written as DNA, the CDR3 is TGTGCCAGCAGTTACCCGTCATACCATGTCTCATCGGGCACAGATACGCAGTATTTT. Residues: CASSYPSYHVSSGTDTQYF.

The genes are TRBV9 and TRBJ2-3; D remains unclear. The V end lost 0 bases, the J end lost 6 bases, and 11 bases lay between the germline ends. This CDR3 spans 14 amino acids. Germline V gene sequence: CDR1 SGDLS, CDR2 YYNGEE. The CDR3 nucleotides read TGTGCCAGCAGCGTAGGGCTAGGTCCGGATACGCAGTATTTT. Its protein product is CASSVGLGPDTQYF.

This clone appeared once. V usage is TRBV28 and J usage is TRBJ2-3, with D tentatively TRBD1 (5 bases). The CDR3 consists of 14 residues. CDR1 is MDHEN and CDR2 is SYDVKM in the germline V gene. Trimming pared 6 bases from V and 2 bases from J, leaving 12 bases between. The CDR3 region has the DNA TGTGCCAGCAGCCCAACAGGTCTCACAGATACGCAGTATTTT. The encoded protein is CASSPTGLTDTQYF. Looking up the rest from reference TRBV28 and TRBJ2-3 gives the full variable domain: DVKVTQSSRYLVKRTGEKVFLECVQDMDHENMFWYRQDPGLGLRLIYFSYDVKMKEKGDIPEGYSVSREKKERFSLILESASTNQTSMYLCASSPTGLTDTQYFGPGTRLTVL.

The chain combines TRBV5-6 with TRBJ2-3; D uncertain. Germline V gives CDR1 SGHDT, CDR2 YYEEEE. The CDR3 is 14 residues long. V shed 0 bases and J shed 3 bases, with 8 bases lying between them. The CDR3 DNA is TGTGCCAGCAGCTTGGACAGTAGAACAGATACGCAGTATTTT. Its protein product is CASSLDSRTDTQYF.

The chain joins TRBV21-1 to TRBJ2-3; no check of the table's D call, TRBD2, against the DNA was made. TRBV21-1 corresponds to a pseudogene. The CDR3 consists of 16 residues. CDR3 region: CASSKGYRGFTDTQYF. In DNA form, the CDR3 reads TGTGCCAGCAGCAAAGGTTATCGGGGATTCACAGATACGCAGTATTTT.

The genes are TRBV6-5 and TRBJ2-3, with D maybe TRBD1 (5 bases). CDR3 length: 15 residues. V was trimmed by 5 bases and J by 2 bases, leaving 14 bases between them. Germline CDR1 is MNHEY and CDR2 is SVGAGI. CDR3 nucleotide sequence: TGTGCCAGCAGTCAGACAGCTTTAGACACAGATACGCAGTATTTT. The encoded protein is CASSQTALDTDTQYF.

The V call is TRBV5-1, the J call TRBJ1-2, with D uncertain. The CDR3 is 13 amino acids. Germline-derived CDR1 and CDR2 are SGHRS and YFSETQ. V lost 4 bases to trimming and J lost 0 bases, with 7 bases between them. Here the CDR3 reads CASSPSPNYGYTF. The CDR3 bases are TGCGCCAGCAGCCCCTCCCCTAACTATGGCTACACCTTC.

This chain uses TRBV5-1 with TRBJ1-4; D remains unclear. The germline V gene encodes CDR1 SGHRS and CDR2 YFSETQ. V lost 3 bases and J lost 7, with 13 bases in between. The CDR3 sequence is 14 residues long. The CDR3 spells CASSYRGGGEKLFF. DNA of the CDR3: TGCGCCAGCAGCTACCGGGGTGGAGGTGAAAAACTGTTTTTT. Complete variable domain (other parts from reference TRBV5-1 and TRBJ1-4): KAGVTQTPRYLIKTRGQQVTLSCSPISGHRSVSWYQQTPGQGLQFLFEYFSETQRNKGNFPGRFSGRQFSNSRSEMNVSTLELGDSALYLCASSYRGGGEKLFFGSGTQLSVL.

The chain carries TRBV7-2 and TRBJ1-5; 7 bases line up with TRBD1. The CDR3 contains 13 residues. V was pared by 5 bases and J by 7 bases, with 5 bases of the junction left unmatched. In germline, CDR1 is SGHTA, CDR2 FQGNSA. The CDR3 sequence is CASSRQGGQPQHF. The CDR3 DNA is TGTGCCAGCAGCCGACAGGGCGGGCAGCCCCAGCATTTT. Looking up the rest from reference TRBV7-2 and TRBJ1-5 gives the full variable domain: GAGVSQSPSNKVTEKGKDVELRCDPISGHTALYWYRQSLGQGLEFLIYFQGNSAPDKSGLPSDRFSAERTGGSVSTLTIQRTQQEDSAVYLCASSRQGGQPQHFGDGTRLSIL.

This chain uses TRBV27 with TRBJ1-5, with D uncertain. Trimming removed 3 bases at V and 5 bases at J, with 8 bases between. Germline V gene data show CDR1 as MNHEY and CDR2 as SMNVEV (reference sequence). The CDR3 spans 13 residues. CDR3 nucleotides: TGTGCCAGCAGTTTGATAACGGATCAGCCCCAGCATTTT. Translation gives CASSLITDQPQHF.

This chain uses TRBV18 with TRBJ2-2; D is possibly TRBD1 (6 bases). Germline-derived CDR1 and CDR2 are KGHSH and LQKENI. V shed 6 bases and J shed 1 base, with 9 bases lying between them. The CDR3 loop spans 14 amino acids. Written as DNA, the CDR3 is TGTGCCAGCTCGGGACAACAGAACACCGGGGAGCTGTTTTTT. The encoded protein is CASSGQQNTGELFF.